This T cell receptor beta chain was captured by sequencing in a study of T cells in Graves' hyperthyroidism and ophthalmopathy (dated by TCRdb to about 2019). Turning to the overall study: Peripheral blood was collected at initial diagnosis, before any treatment. TCR Vbeta CDR3 sequencing of 120 to 150 peripheral blood samples (fewer than 45 ophthalmopathy, approximately 80 hyperthyroidism and about 17 progressor patients) is reported in the paper. The study also compared thyroid tissue and blood T-cell repertoires from 5 to 7 Graves' hyperthyroidism patients. An independent validation cohort of around 19 hyperthyroidism patients and 15 or so patients who later progressed to ophthalmopathy tested prospective prediction of ophthalmopathy. Once sampling was done, hyperthyroidism patients were given methimazole at a starting dose of 30 mg daily, whereas ophthalmopathy patients were given high-dose intravenous methylprednisolone. TCR V-J signatures able to tell the groups apart were searched for in a discovery cohort of more than 90 patients, of whom over 40 had Graves' ophthalmopathy and roughly 58 had stable Graves' hyperthyroidism. The 75 to 100 discovery patients were randomly split 7:3 into training and test sets.

Comment on this clonotype: The target of this receptor is not known. No per-base quality is available; no much larger clone lies one base away.

A patient counted as having stable Graves' hyperthyroidism if no progression to ophthalmopathy occurred over 18 months of follow-up. The hyperthyroidism patients were between 18 and 65 years old and newly diagnosed, with a disease duration of less than 2 months. The study excluded patients with uncontrolled infections, other autoimmune diseases, pregnancy or lactation. Diagnoses were established on the basis of clinical symptoms, serum thyroxine and TRAb, thyroid ultrasound, and orbital computed tomography. Ficoll-Paque density gradient centrifugation was used to isolate PBMCs from about 10 ml of fresh peripheral blood. Total RNA was extracted with Trizol reagent, and quality was checked on an Agilent 2100 Bioanalyzer. Overall study results and their limits: During validation, the model predicted progression to ophthalmopathy a median of approximately six months ahead of onset, with 60% to 71% sensitivity and more than 72% specificity. Sample size was not statistically predetermined, and blinding of investigators to group allocation was not performed. Blood samples also contained most of the expanded thyroid clonotypes (frequency above 0.001), which suggests that blood repertoires may reflect thyroid immune responses. In cross-validation, a model built on a 13 V-J signature told ophthalmopathy apart from stable hyperthyroidism with under 90% sensitivity and 81% to 82% specificity, and in testing the same model reached 80%/75%.

The germline V gene encodes CDR1 ENHRY and CDR2 SYGVKD. Relative to germline, V is 3 bases shorter and J is 0 bases shorter, with 11 bases between their ends. From the cysteine through the phenylalanine, the CDR3 covers 15 amino acids. Only the CDR3 region is kept as DNA, spanning 45 bases read in frame from base 1. TCR beta CDR3 regions were amplified from RNA transcripts. The TCR CDR3 was subjected to a first round of RT-PCR using the HTBI primer set and the Qiagen OneStep RT-PCR kit. The libraries were constructed in a second round of multiplex PCR and then size-selected and purified. Paired-end sequencing of the libraries was performed with 100 bp reads on an Illumina HiSeq2000. In the authors' own workflow: SOAPnuke was used to process the raw data, with reads discarded if the reads contained adapters or uncalled bases, had a mean Phred below 15, or lacked an exact constant-primer or identifier match. COPE v1.2.5 was used to merge high-quality paired reads, and clonotypes were defined as unique nucleotide sequences. MiTCR v1.1 was used to align the clonotypes against IMGT TRBV, TRBD and TRBJ reference segments. The analysis included only V-J combinations with a frequency above 0.0001, which together covered 99.2% of the repertoires. A TCS score was defined as the ratio of F50 (clonal expansion) to E x V (chaos), with BLOSUM62-based TCRdist applied between CDR3 peptides within each V-J. Welch's t-statistics and random forest reduced 514 V-J features to about 13, which were used in a naive Bayes classifier (R e1071). Thyroid-blood repertoire similarity was quantified with the Morisita-Horn index. TCRdb's own reprocessing of the public reads used fastp at Q25 and MiXCR and kept productive beta chains. Under each unique CDR3 protein, matching rows form one entry showing the most common genes and DNA. It is TCRdb's table, rather than the study itself, that gives the V and J calls and clone size. This sample comprises roughly 800,000 distinct CDR3 sequences, roughly 40% of them detected only once. Jointly, the top ten make up 8% to 9% of the sample.

Sequencing was carried out using blood. This receptor was taken from a man between 18 and 29 years old with Graves' hyperthyroidism. The V gene is TRBV10-3 and the J gene is TRBJ2-5, with the identity of the D gene unclear. Read as DNA, the sequence is TGTGCCATCAGTGAAGCGACTGTGTACCAAGAGACCCAGTACTTC. Its protein is CAISEATVYQETQYF.